The source of this T cell receptor beta chain is a study of T cell responses to AZD1222 COVID-19 vaccine. General observations from the study: It was only a handful of AZD1222 recipients who were seropositive at baseline. Spike-specific TCR repertoires showed rising breadth and depth after two AZD1222 doses. In all cases, repertoires were sampled only after the peak T cell response.

CDR1 is ENHRY, CDR2 SYGVKD, per germline. This CDR3 spans 13 amino acids. After removal of 10 bases from V and 2 bases from J, the junction contained 7 bases not matched to a gene. The data were produced by immunoSEQ multiplex PCR, yet TCRdb's version contains in-frame clones alone and is incomplete. Among some 140,000 clones listed, over 85% were seen once. As for this clone: The antigen remains unidentified.

This chain connects TRBV10-3 to TRBJ1-1, with TRBD1 identical over 7 bases. The clonotype comes from an adult in good health. Material: peripheral blood, obtained on day 0 of AZD1222 vaccination. The CDR3 sequence: CATGDSLNTEAFF. CDR3 bases: TGTGCCACCGGGGACAGCTTAAACACTGAAGCTTTCTTT.